Shown below are 5 T cell receptor beta chains from a single sample sequenced in a study of vaccination and CD4 T cells after COVID-19. Their target antigens are unknown. An Oncomine TCR Beta short-read assay was used to sequence the DNA from cultured CD4+ T cells. One entry per CDR3 protein, called by TCRdb with MiXCR from the PCR reads. The table shows approximately 2,000 distinct CDR3 sequences, with 15% occurring only once. The treatment here: roughly 10-day PBMC culture with coronavirus spike peptide pools or control peptides (ViraFEST assay). CD4+ T cells of the unexposed donor were collected before the COVID-19 pandemic (2011-2018). The source material was CD4+ T cells from blood, cultured in vitro. The receptors were sampled from a human donor in good health.

By share of the sample, this clonotype is medium-sized (0.01 to 0.1%). V is TRBV10-3 and J is TRBJ2-1; 7 positions agree with TRBD1. Per germline, CDR1 ENHRY and CDR2 SYGVKD. There are 12 residues in the CDR3. Unmatched junction bases numbered 2, after V lost 8 bases and J lost 4 bases. CDR3 loop: CAIGDSYNEQFF. The CDR3 bases are TGTGCCATCGGGGACAGTTACAATGAGCAGTTCTTC.

This clonotype was found a few times. This chain uses TRBV18 with TRBJ2-3; D not resolved. The V and J ends lost 0 bases and 0 bases respectively, with 10 bases between them. In germline, CDR1 is KGHSH, CDR2 LQKENI. The CDR3 runs to 16 residues. CDR3 amino acids: CASSPPGFTSTDTQYF. CDR3 in DNA: TGTGCCAGCTCACCACCGGGGTTCACTAGCACAGATACGCAGTATTTT. Drawing the rest from reference TRBV18 and TRBJ2-3, the complete variable domain is NAGVMQNPRHLVRRRGQEARLRCSPMKGHSHVYWYRQLPEEGLKFMVYLQKENIIDESGMPKERFSAEFPKEGPSILRIQQVVRGDSAAYFCASSPPGFTSTDTQYFGPGTRLTVL.

This clonotype was detected only a few times. The chain links TRBV9 to TRBJ2-3; unclear D gene. The V end was cut by 4 bases, the J end by 2 bases, with 11 bases between. In germline, CDR1 is SGDLS, CDR2 YYNGEE. This CDR3 has 14 amino acids. DNA for the CDR3: TGTGCCAGCAGCACTACAGCAAACACAGATACGCAGTATTTT. Amino acid sequence: CASSTTANTDTQYF.

The rearrangement uses TRBV29-1 and TRBJ1-2; perhaps TRBD1 as D (5 bases). The V gene lost 5 bases and the J gene lost 0 bases, with 13 bases spanning the gap. Germline V gene sequence: CDR1 SQVTM, CDR2 ANQGSEA. This CDR3 region has 14 residues. CDR3 DNA sequence: TGCAGCGTTCAAAGCTGGGACGCTAACTATGGCTACACCTTC. It specifies CSVQSWDANYGYTF.

A remark on this clonotype: A much larger clone lies a single base off, so this may be a read error. The chain employs TRBV30 and TRBJ1-2; no clear D gene. Trimming pared 5 bases from V and 4 bases from J, leaving 14 bases between. This CDR3 comprises 13 residues. In germline, CDR1 is GTSNPN, CDR2 SVGIG (reference sequence). The CDR3 reads CAWGDNAPYGYTF. As DNA, the CDR3 is TGTGCCTGGGGTGATAATGCACCCTATGGCTACACCTTC.